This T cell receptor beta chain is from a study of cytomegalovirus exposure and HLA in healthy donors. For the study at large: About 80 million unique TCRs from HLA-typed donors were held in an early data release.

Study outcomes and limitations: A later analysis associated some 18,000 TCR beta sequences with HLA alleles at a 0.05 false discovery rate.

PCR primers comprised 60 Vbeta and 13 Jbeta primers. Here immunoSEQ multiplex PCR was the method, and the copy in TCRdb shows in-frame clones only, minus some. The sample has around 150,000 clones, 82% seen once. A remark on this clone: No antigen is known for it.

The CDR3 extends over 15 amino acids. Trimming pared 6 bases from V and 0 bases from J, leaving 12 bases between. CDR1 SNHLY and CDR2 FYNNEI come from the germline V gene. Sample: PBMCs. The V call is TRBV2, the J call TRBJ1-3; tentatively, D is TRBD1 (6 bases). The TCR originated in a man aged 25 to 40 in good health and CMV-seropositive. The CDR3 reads CASSDRSRSGNTIYF. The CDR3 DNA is TGTGCCAGCAGCGACAGGTCGCGCTCTGGAAACACCATATATTTT.